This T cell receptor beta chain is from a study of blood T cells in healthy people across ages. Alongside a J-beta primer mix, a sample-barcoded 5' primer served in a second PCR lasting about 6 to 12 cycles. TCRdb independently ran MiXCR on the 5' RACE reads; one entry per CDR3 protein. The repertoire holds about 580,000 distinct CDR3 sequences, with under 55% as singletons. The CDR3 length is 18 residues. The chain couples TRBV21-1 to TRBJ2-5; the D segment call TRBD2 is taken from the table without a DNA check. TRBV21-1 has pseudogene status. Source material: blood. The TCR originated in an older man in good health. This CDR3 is CASSNCSSGRGFQETQYF. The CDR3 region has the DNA TGTGCCAGCAGCAACTGTTCTAGCGGGAGGGGCTTCCAAGAGACCCAGTACTTC.